These T cell receptor beta chains were read from a single sample in a study of shared clonotypes between healthy human individuals. Some clones are missing from TCRdb's copy, which holds only in-frame ones; the method was immunoSEQ multiplex PCR. The table has more than 1.2 million clones, around 98.5% seen once. Specimen: naive CD4+ T cells sorted from blood. Every receptor here comes from a man aged 30 to 39 in good health. Both conserved end residues are part of each CDR3. A D gene is named only where the DNA matches it firmly. Size is stated for part of the rows, as once, few or many counts, or as a class when the clone is expanded.

size,J,V,D,DNA,CDR3
once,TRBJ1-2,TRBV29-1,.,TGCAGCGTCGGCTTAAATATGGGCTACACCTTC,CSVGLNMGYTF
.,TRBJ2-2,TRBV11-3,.,TGTGCCAGCAGCTTAGTTGAGGGGAGCGAGCTGTTTTTT,CASSLVEGSELFF
.,TRBJ1-2,TRBV28,.,TGTGCCAGCAGTCCTATAACGTTACCTTCCTATGGCTACACCTTC,CASSPITLPSYGYTF
.,TRBJ2-2,TRBV29-1,.,TGCAGCGTTGCGAAAAGGCTCGACACCGGGGAGCTGTTTTTT,CSVAKRLDTGELFF
.,TRBJ1-4,TRBV2,.,TGTGCCAGCAGTGAAGGGTGGCAGGGAATCGAAAAACTGTTTTTT,CASSEGWQGIEKLFF
.,TRBJ2-1,TRBV15,TRBD2,TGTGCCACCAGCGGGTCGGGACTAGCCAACAATGAGCAGTTCTTC,CATSGSGLANNEQFF
.,TRBJ1-2,TRBV5-1,TRBD1,TGCGCCAGCAGCTTGCTGGGGACAGGGGAAGGCTACACCTTC,CASSLLGTGEGYTF
.,TRBJ2-7,TRBV27,.,TGTGCCAGCAGTTCGACCCCTCGGGGCGAGCAGTACTTC,CASSSTPRGEQYF
.,TRBJ2-7,TRBV7-9,TRBD1,TGTGCCAGCTGCTCTTCTGGGACAGTCTCCTACGAGCAGTACTTC,CASCSSGTVSYEQYF
.,TRBJ2-3,TRBV5-4,.,TGTGCCAGCAGCCCCAAATCCACAGATACGCAGTATTTT,CASSPKSTDTQYF
.,TRBJ1-1,TRBV6-6,.,TGTGCCAGCAGTTACGGTGGAACTGAAGCTTTCTTT,CASSYGGTEAFF
.,TRBJ2-2,TRBV28,.,TGTGCCAGCAGTTTGACGGGCGCGAACACCGGGGAGCTGTTTTTT,CASSLTGANTGELFF
.,TRBJ1-1,TRBV18,.,TGTGCCAGCTCACCCCAAGGTCGGAACACTGAAGCTTTCTTT,CASSPQGRNTEAFF
once,TRBJ2-7,TRBV28,TRBD2,TGTGCCAGCAGCCCTCTAGCGGGAGTATACGAGCAGTACTTC,CASSPLAGVYEQYF
.,TRBJ2-3,TRBV9,.,TGTGCCAGCAGCGTAGGCGTCAGCATAGGGACAGATACGCAGTATTTT,CASSVGVSIGTDTQYF
.,TRBJ2-3,TRBV6-6,TRBD1,TGTGCCAGCAGCTCCGGACAGGGCCCAGATACGCAGTATTTT,CASSSGQGPDTQYF
.,TRBJ2-1,TRBV5-4,.,TGTGCCAGCAGCTCCCAATACCGGAAGGACAATGAGCAGTTCTTC,CASSSQYRKDNEQFF
.,TRBJ2-3,TRBV27,TRBD2,TGTGCCAGCAGTTTATATACTAGCGGGAGGCCTCGAGCGCAGTATTTT,CASSLYTSGRPRAQYF
.,TRBJ2-7,TRBV11-2,.,TGTGCCAGCAGCCTTAGGGTATTCCGTGGAGATTACGAGCAGTACTTC,CASSLRVFRGDYEQYF
.,TRBJ2-7,TRBV5-4,.,TGTGCCAGCAGCAAACCGGGACTCAACCCCTACGAGCAGTACTTC,CASSKPGLNPYEQYF
.,TRBJ2-3,TRBV10-3,.,TGTGCCATCAGGGTAGGTGATACGCAGTATTTT,CAIRVGDTQYF
.,TRBJ2-2,TRBV18,.,TGTGCCAGCTCAGCCCCGGGACATCGCGCTAGCGGCCCCACCGGGGAGCTGTTTTTT,CASSAPGHRASGPTGELFF